This is a list of T cell receptor beta chains from one sample in a study of T cells in Graves' hyperthyroidism and ophthalmopathy. TCRdb independently ran MiXCR on the multiplex PCR reads; one entry per CDR3 protein. The table lists 450,000 to 650,000 distinct CDR3 sequences, about 14% of them singletons, with around 7% in the top ten. The source material was blood. All receptors derive from a woman between 18 and 29 years old with Graves' ophthalmopathy. Both conserved end residues are part of each CDR3. The D gene is left open where the match is weak. Part of the rows lack a size; the others show once, few, many or a class for expanded clones.

d_call j_call v_call clone_size cdr3_nt cdr3_aa
TRBD2 TRBJ2-1 TRBV2 few TGTGCCAGCAGTGAGATGGCGGGAGGGCCTGGCAATGGGCAGTTCTTC CASSEMAGGPGNGQFF
- TRBJ1-1 TRBV7-9 - TGTGCCAGCAGCCTCAGGGGACGTGAAGCTTTCTTT CASSLRGREAFF
- TRBJ2-7 TRBV7-2 few TGTGCCAGCAGCTTAAGTTCTTTCGCATATCCGTTGTACACAGGGCTAGGGCACGAGCAGTACTTC CASSLSSFAYPLYTGLGHEQYF
- TRBJ1-2 TRBV20-1 many TGCAGTGCTCCCCCCCGAGGGGCGGGATATGGCTACACCTTC CSAPPRGAGYGYTF
- TRBJ2-1 TRBV29-1 many TGCAGCGTTGAGGGCCAGCTTAACAATGAGCAGTTCTTC CSVEGQLNNEQFF
TRBD2 TRBJ2-7 TRBV18 few TGTGCCAGCTCACCAGGGACTAGCGGGGGACTTACCTACGAGCAGTACTTC CASSPGTSGGLTYEQYF
TRBD2 TRBJ2-1 TRBV7-9 - TGTGCCAGCAGCCAAGATCGGACTAGCGGGAGGGGAAGCTCCTACAATGAGCAGTTCTTC CASSQDRTSGRGSSYNEQFF
- TRBJ1-5 TRBV2 - TGTGCCAGCAGTGAAAGAGAGGCACGGGGCAATCAGCCCCAGCATTTT CASSEREARGNQPQHF
- TRBJ1-1 TRBV5-6 many TGTGCCAGCAGCCCAACGGCGTACACTGAAGCTTTCTTT CASSPTAYTEAFF
- TRBJ1-6 TRBV20-1 few TGCAGTGCCAAATCTAGTCTGGGGAGAGTAGCCTATAATTCACCCCTCCACTTT CSAKSSLGRVAYNSPLHF
- TRBJ1-4 TRBV30 - TGTGCCTGGAGTACCCGGGGAAGAGAAAAACTGTTTTTT CAWSTRGREKLFF
- TRBJ1-1 TRBV5-6 many TGTGCCAGCAGCTCTCAAGACTGGAACACTGAAGCTTTCTTT CASSSQDWNTEAFF
- TRBJ1-5 TRBV27 many TGTGCCAGCAGTTTGGGTGCGGATCAGCCCCAGCATTTT CASSLGADQPQHF
TRBD1 TRBJ2-7 TRBV12-5 few TGTGCTAGTGGCCCGAAACCAAACAGGGGGCTGGTCTACGAGCAGTACTTC CASGPKPNRGLVYEQYF
- TRBJ1-1 TRBV3-1 many TGTGCCAGCAGCCAAGGTTTCAGTACTGAAGCTTTCTTT CASSQGFSTEAFF
- TRBJ2-5 TRBV12-3/TRBV12-4 few TGTGCCAGCAGTTTTAACTGGGGAGGCGGCAAGGAGACCCAGTACTTC CASSFNWGGGKETQYF
- TRBJ2-7 TRBV19 few TGTGCCACCTCCAGCCCGGGAAAGGCCTCCTACGAGCAGTACTTC CATSSPGKASYEQYF
- TRBJ2-6 TRBV7-7 - TGTGCTAGCAGCTTAAGTCCGGGCTCTGGGGCCAACGTCCTGACTTTC CASSLSPGSGANVLTF
TRBD2 TRBJ2-1 TRBV12-3/TRBV12-4 many TGTGCCAGCAGTCCCACTAGCGTCGGCGGCGATGAGCAGTTCTTC CASSPTSVGGDEQFF
- TRBJ1-5 TRBV2 many TGTGCCAGCAGTGAATTTCAGGGGCAAAGCAATCAGCCCCAGCATTTT CASSEFQGQSNQPQHF
- TRBJ2-1 TRBV7-9 - TGTGCCAGCAGCTTAGGAGGGTTCAACAATGAGCAGTTCTTC CASSLGGFNNEQFF
- TRBJ1-6 TRBV7-2 many TGTGCCAGCAGCTTCGACCGAGGCGTTTCGAATCCCCTCCACTTT CASSFDRGVSNPLHF
TRBD2 TRBJ2-3 TRBV6-5 - TGTGCCAGCAGTTACTCGACCCCGGGACTAGCGGGGGCAGATACGCAGTATTTT CASSYSTPGLAGADTQYF
TRBD2 TRBJ2-3 TRBV7-8 many TGTGCCAGCAGCTCCAGACTAGCGGACAACACAGATACGCAGTATTTT CASSSRLADNTDTQYF
- TRBJ1-4 TRBV6-1 many TGTGCCAGCAGTTCCAGTGGAACTAATGAAAAACTGTTTTTT CASSSSGTNEKLFF
- TRBJ1-3 TRBV29-1 - TGCAGCGTTGTAGGACTCAATGGACTGACCTCTGGAAACACCATATATTTT CSVVGLNGLTSGNTIYF
- TRBJ1-2 TRBV5-1 few TGCGCCAGCAGCTTGATGGAAGCTAACTATGGCTACACCTTC CASSLMEANYGYTF
TRBD1 TRBJ2-7 TRBV5-4 - TGCGCCAGCAGCCAACCGGGACAGCGAACCTACGAGCAGTACTTC CASSQPGQRTYEQYF
- TRBJ2-2 TRBV19 many TGTGCCAGTAGTATGGTACGGGACAGATGGAGGACCGGAGGGGCCGGGGAGCTGTTTTTT CASSMVRDRWRTGGAGELFF
TRBD2 TRBJ2-1 TRBV20-1 many TGCAGTGCTTTAGCGGGAGTTACCTACAATGAGCAGTTCTTC CSALAGVTYNEQFF
TRBD2 TRBJ2-7 TRBV3-1 many TGTGCCAGCAGCCAAGAAGGCGGACTAGCGAGCCACTTC CASSQEGGLASHF
TRBD2 TRBJ2-1 TRBV6-1 many TGTGCCAGCAGGAAACGGGGGGACGGGGATGAGCAGTTCTTC CASRKRGDGDEQFF
- TRBJ2-3 TRBV20-1 - TGCAGTGCTAGAATCAGGGAGGCCCGGCGCCCGCAGTATTTT CSARIREARRPQYF
- TRBJ1-4 TRBV7-9 many TGTGCCAGCAGCCAAGGGAGAGAGGGAGGGCCCGATAATGAAAAACTGTTTTTT CASSQGREGGPDNEKLFF
- TRBJ2-5 TRBV9 many TGTGCCAGCAGCGTAGCCCCGGAGGGCGGGGAGACCCAGTACTTC CASSVAPEGGETQYF
- TRBJ1-2 TRBV3-1 - TGTGCCGGCAGCCTCCGGGCAAACTATGGCTACACCTTC CAGSLRANYGYTF
- TRBJ2-7 TRBV20-1 many TGCAGTGCTAGAGATCGGGGCATAAGCTCCTACGAGCAGTACTTC CSARDRGISSYEQYF
- TRBJ1-1 TRBV18 few TGTGCCAGCTCACCGACAGTTCCGACTGAAGCTTTCTTT CASSPTVPTEAFF
TRBD2 TRBJ2-5 TRBV10-3 few TGTGCCATCAGCAATAACCAGCCGGGACTAGCGGGTGCCTGGGAGGAGACCCAGTACTTC CAISNNQPGLAGAWEETQYF
TRBD2 TRBJ2-7 TRBV20-1 few TGCAGTGCTAGTCTGGCTAGCGGGTCCTACGAGCAGTACTTC CSASLASGSYEQYF
TRBD1 TRBJ2-3 TRBV9 few TGTGCCAGCAGCGTAGGACAGGGGAGGTTACCTAGCACAGATACGCAGTATTTT CASSVGQGRLPSTDTQYF
- TRBJ1-2 TRBV6-1 few TGTGCCAGCAGCCCCCAGGATTCGGGCTACACCTTC CASSPQDSGYTF
- TRBJ2-1 TRBV6-1 - TGTGCCAGCACCCCTAGGGGAGAGCAGTTCTTC CASTPRGEQFF
- TRBJ2-2 TRBV19 few TGTGCCAGTAGTATAGAAAATATTGCCGGGACAACCACCGGGGAGCTGTTTTTT CASSIENIAGTTTGELFF
- TRBJ2-5 TRBV6-2/TRBV6-3 many TGTGCCAGCAGTTACGGTGGGGCGTGGGAGACCCAGTACTTC CASSYGGAWETQYF
- TRBJ1-2 TRBV12-3/TRBV12-4 many TGTGCCAGCAGTTTAGGTGCGGCTGTCCGAGCTAACTATGGCTACACCTTC CASSLGAAVRANYGYTF
- TRBJ1-5 TRBV30 few TGTGCCTGGGGACGGGGGGGTAATCAGCCCCAGCATTTT CAWGRGGNQPQHF
- TRBJ2-7 TRBV20-1 many TGCAGTGCTAGAGATGGTAACGGGCCAGGGTGGGAGCAGTACTTC CSARDGNGPGWEQYF
TRBD2 TRBJ2-3 TRBV28 many TGTGCCAGCAGTCCTAGCGGGAGGGTAACAGATACGCAGTATTTT CASSPSGRVTDTQYF
TRBD1 TRBJ1-2 TRBV3-1 many TGTGCCAGCAGCCAAGGCCTCGGACAGGGGGCACGCTATGGCTACACCTTC CASSQGLGQGARYGYTF
TRBD2 TRBJ2-3 TRBV13 - TGTGCCAGCAGCTTAGGGCTAGCGGGAGGGCCGAGCACAGATACGCAGTATTTT CASSLGLAGGPSTDTQYF
- TRBJ2-3 TRBV11-2 - TGTGCCAGCAGCTTATCGGGGGGCCTAGCGGCCCTTACGGGCACAGATACGCAGTATTTT CASSLSGGLAALTGTDTQYF